Below, one TCR beta chain is given with its context. J lost 3 bases, V lost 6 bases, and 8 bases had no gene match. Germline CDR1 reads SGHAT; CDR2 reads FQNNGV. This CDR3 spans 15 amino acids. Sequencing was performed with immunoSEQ multiplex PCR; in TCRdb, only in-frame clones are kept and a portion is missing. The sample lists some 60,000 clones, about nine tenths seen once, with 16% in the top ten. These data come from a study of OX40 agonist ivuxolimab in advanced cancers. Study information: Of the participants, 40% had some prior anti-PD-1, anti-PD-L1 or anti-CTLA-4 therapy, which was allowed. One patient with hepatocellular carcinoma and two with cutaneous melanoma, three in all, had partial responses.

The sequences come from CD4+ or CD8+ T cells sorted from blood, collected in a trial of the OX40 agonist ivuxolimab. The TCR originated in an adult with an advanced solid tumor such as melanoma, head and neck, liver or kidney cancer. The rearrangement links TRBV11-2 to TRBJ2-1; 7 bases align to TRBD2. The CDR3 sequence: CASSGGASGYNEQFF. CDR3 DNA sequence: TGTGCCAGCAGTGGTGGGGCTAGCGGCTACAATGAGCAGTTCTTC. The complete variable domain, with remaining parts taken from reference TRBV11-2 and TRBJ2-1, reads EAGVAQSPRYKIIEKRQSVAFWCNPISGHATLYWYQQILGQGPKLLIQFQNNGVVDDSQLPKDRFSAERLKGVDSTLKIQPAKLEDSAVYLCASSGGASGYNEQFFGPGTRLTVL.